Listed here is a single TCR beta chain. This clone was seen a single time. The target of this receptor is not known. No much larger clone exists at a distance of one base, and base qualities are not known. The collaborating institutions used their own protocols to collect whole blood in K2EDTA tubes. For TCRbeta analysis, collaborators shipped samples in one of three forms: frozen whole blood, isolated PBMCs, or DNA extracted from either of those sample types. The germline V gene provides CDR1 SGDLS and CDR2 YYNGEE. V is cut back by 4 bases and J by 4 bases, with 7 bases in the junction unmatched. From the cysteine up to the phenylalanine, the CDR3 has a length of 15 residues. Only the CDR3 region is kept as DNA, spanning 45 bases read in frame from base 1. TCRbeta CDR3 regions were amplified from genomic DNA using the immunoSEQ Assay, a bias-controlled multiplex PCR. The published analysis was carried out like this. The number of nucleated cells in each sample was estimated from the amplification of reference gene primers within the assay. To quantify the absolute abundance of each unique TCRbeta CDR3 rearrangement, sequence reads were collapsed and filtered. For each sample, productive Simpson clonality was calculated by taking the square root of Simpson's diversity index across productive rearrangements. TCRdb provides this immuneACCESS table in a form limited to in-frame rearrangements. Some clones are lacking; in checked studies, under half of them reflect an unresolved V gene, and why the rest are absent is not known. That table is the source of V, J and clone size, and D and trimming were worked out from the DNA. The sample data list about 94,000 clones, and 65% to 85% of these were observed just once. The ten largest account for about 6.3% of the sample.

The data are from a study of blood T cell repertoires in COVID-19 (dated by TCRdb to the early 2020s). For the study in its entirety: Collaborator samples came from the United States, Italy and Spain and covered acute and convalescent phases of COVID-19. The prospective study material was composed of cDNA or gDNA derived from T cells, B-cell-depleted T cells, or PBMCs. The dataset comprised deeply sampled blood TCRbeta repertoires from subjects exposed to, actively infected with, or recovered from COVID-19. The repertoires were made available in a free public database intended to serve as a resource for research on the immune response to SARS-CoV-2. The samples were drawn from two sources: the first 160 participants of the ongoing ImmuneRACE study, and 1,000 to 1,500 subjects contributed by 6 global collaborators. Nearly every sample came with metadata listing a de-identified subject ID, COVID-19 status, age in years and sex. Where available, HLA class I and class II types were obtained from metadata supplied by the sample provider rather than from assay-based typing. General findings and caveats noted by the study authors: Clinical and demographic metadata were provided uncurated, with the amount varying by source and participant.

The origin of this receptor is a man in his sixties with acute or convalescent COVID-19. The V and J genes are TRBV9 and TRBJ2-5, with 10 middle bases fitting TRBD2. The material sequenced was peripheral blood. The CDR3 has the sequence CASSTSAGGTETQYF. The bases are TGTGCCAGCAGCACCTCAGCGGGGGGGACAGAGACCCAGTACTTC.